A selection of T cell receptor beta chains follows, all from one sample in a study of vaccination effects on CD4 cells after COVID-19. Data came from immunoSEQ multiplex PCR; TCRdb stores just in-frame clones and leaves some out. Of 40,000 to 50,000 clones listed, approximately 70% are singletons. For these TCRs, the target antigens are not known. Material: CD4+ T cells from PBMCs cultured with a peptide pool, obtained before COVID-19 vaccination. Receptors originate from a human donor who had a prior SARS-CoV-2 infection. Both conserved end residues are part of each CDR3. A D gene is named only where the DNA matches it firmly. Clone size, where shown, is once, few, many, or a class for clones that have expanded.

size: few; V: TRBV5-1; D: TRBD1; J: TRBJ2-7; CDR3: CASSRGQGYEQYF; DNA: TGCGCCAGCAGCAGGGGACAGGGGTACGAGCAGTACTTC
size: NA; V: TRBV5-4; D: NA; J: TRBJ2-3; CDR3: CASSDRAGTDTQYF; DNA: TGTGCCAGCAGCGATAGAGCTGGCACAGATACGCAGTATTTT
size: few; V: TRBV4-2; D: TRBD1; J: TRBJ1-5; CDR3: CASSLLGQGGQPQHF; DNA: TGTGCCAGCAGCCTCTTAGGACAGGGAGGTCAGCCCCAGCATTTT
size: NA; V: TRBV28; D: NA; J: TRBJ1-2; CDR3: CASSFHRGYTF; DNA: TGTGCCAGCAGTTTTCACAGGGGCTACACCTTC
size: NA; V: TRBV18; D: NA; J: TRBJ2-1; CDR3: CASSPPIIGVYEQFF; DNA: TGTGCCAGCTCACCACCGATTATAGGGGTCTATGAGCAGTTCTTC
size: NA; V: TRBV18; D: TRBD1; J: TRBJ2-1; CDR3: CASSPLRDSAYNEQFF; DNA: TGTGCCAGCTCACCGCTCCGGGACAGTGCCTACAATGAGCAGTTCTTC
size: NA; V: TRBV7-8; D: NA; J: TRBJ2-7; CDR3: CASSRRPLALEQYF; DNA: TGTGCCAGCAGCCGAAGGCCCCTAGCCCTCGAGCAGTACTTC
size: NA; V: TRBV29-1; D: NA; J: TRBJ2-5; CDR3: CSGSYGSQETQYF; DNA: TGCAGCGGTTCGTATGGCAGCCAAGAGACCCAGTACTTC
size: NA; V: TRBV5-1; D: NA; J: TRBJ1-3; CDR3: CASSYGTPGNTIYF; DNA: TGCGCCAGCAGCTACGGGACACCTGGAAACACCATATATTTT
size: NA; V: TRBV6-1; D: NA; J: TRBJ1-2; CDR3: CASSEEEGIYGYTF; DNA: TGTGCCAGCAGTGAAGAGGAGGGGATCTATGGCTACACCTTC
size: NA; V: TRBV19; D: NA; J: TRBJ1-2; CDR3: CASSIVQTPYGYTF; DNA: TGTGCCAGTAGTATAGTTCAGACGCCATATGGCTACACCTTC
size: NA; V: TRBV11-3; D: TRBD2; J: TRBJ2-2; CDR3: CASSLDTSGSYTGELFF; DNA: TGTGCCAGCAGCTTAGACACTAGCGGGAGTTACACCGGGGAGCTGTTTTTT
size: many; V: TRBV20-1; D: TRBD2; J: TRBJ2-7; CDR3: CSASLLAGVGEQYF; DNA: TGCAGTGCTAGTCTTCTAGCGGGAGTCGGCGAGCAGTACTTC
size: few; V: TRBV12-5; D: NA; J: TRBJ2-1; CDR3: CASGLVQDEQFF; DNA: TGTGCTAGTGGTTTGGTACAAGATGAGCAGTTCTTC
size: few; V: TRBV27; D: NA; J: TRBJ1-6; CDR3: CASGEQGGSPLHF; DNA: TGTGCCAGTGGCGAGCAGGGTGGTTCACCCCTCCACTTT
size: few; V: TRBV11-1; D: NA; J: TRBJ2-5; CDR3: CASSPWRATEKETQYF; DNA: TGTGCCAGCAGCCCTTGGCGGGCTACCGAAAAAGAGACCCAGTACTTC
size: NA; V: TRBV6-5; D: TRBD1; J: TRBJ2-5; CDR3: CASSRDRGETQYF; DNA: TGTGCCAGCAGTCGGGACAGGGGTGAGACCCAGTACTTC
size: NA; V: TRBV2; D: TRBD1; J: TRBJ1-5; CDR3: CASSGVPRQGGQPQHF; DNA: TGTGCCAGCAGTGGGGTGCCGCGACAGGGGGGTCAGCCCCAGCATTTT
size: NA; V: TRBV30; D: TRBD1; J: TRBJ1-4; CDR3: CAWSNRGGLFF; DNA: TGTGCCTGGAGCAACAGGGGAGGCCTGTTTTTT
size: NA; V: TRBV28; D: NA; J: TRBJ2-7; CDR3: CASSFWSRSSYEQYF; DNA: TGTGCCAGCAGTTTTTGGAGCCGGAGCTCCTACGAGCAGTACTTC
size: NA; V: TRBV11-2; D: TRBD1; J: TRBJ2-7; CDR3: CASSGRTGQGEYEQYF; DNA: TGTGCCAGCAGCGGGCGCACGGGACAGGGGGAGTACGAGCAGTACTTC
size: once; V: TRBV7-2; D: NA; J: TRBJ2-1; CDR3: CASSLATTPYNEQFF; DNA: TGTGCCAGCAGCTTAGCGACTACCCCCTACAATGAGCAGTTCTTC
size: NA; V: TRBV30; D: NA; J: TRBJ1-6; CDR3: CAWSVGVNSPLHF; DNA: TGTGCCTGGAGTGTGGGGGTTAATTCACCCCTCCACTTT
size: NA; V: TRBV12-5; D: NA; J: TRBJ2-7; CDR3: CASGYYYEQYF; DNA: TGTGCTAGTGGTTACTACTACGAGCAGTACTTC
size: NA; V: TRBV27; D: NA; J: TRBJ2-7; CDR3: CASSLWGGEQYF; DNA: TGTGCCAGCAGTTTATGGGGAGGCGAGCAGTACTTC
size: NA; V: TRBV24-1; D: NA; J: TRBJ2-1; CDR3: CATSSPDNNEQFF; DNA: TGTGCCACCAGTTCCCCCGACAACAATGAGCAGTTCTTC
size: NA; V: TRBV18; D: NA; J: TRBJ2-5; CDR3: CASSLPGPQETQYF; DNA: TGTGCCAGCTCACTGCCGGGACCTCAAGAGACCCAGTACTTC
size: NA; V: TRBV6-4; D: TRBD1; J: TRBJ1-2; CDR3: CASRPQGQGSGGDGYTF; DNA: TGTGCCAGCAGACCTCAAGGACAGGGGTCAGGTGGCGATGGCTACACCTTC